The next 22 T cell receptor beta chains were all read from a single sample in a study of blood T cell repertoires in COVID-19. The repertoire was sequenced with immunoSEQ multiplex PCR; TCRdb's copy has only in-frame clones and lacks some. The sample lists about 210,000 clones, roughly 82% occurring once. Material for sequencing was peripheral blood. The receptors come from a woman between 40 and 50 years old with acute or convalescent COVID-19.

Only a few counts were recorded for this clone. The chain employs TRBV9 and TRBJ1-2; D might be TRBD1 (5 bases). Trimming removed 3 bases from V and 9 bases from J, with 12 bases in between. CDR3 length equals 12 residues. Per germline, CDR1 SGDLS and CDR2 YYNGEE. CDR3 protein: CASSEGVKSYTF. In DNA form, the CDR3 reads TGTGCCAGCAGCGAAGGGGTTAAGAGCTACACCTTC.

This clone has just one count. The chain couples TRBV12-3 or TRBV12-4 to TRBJ2-7, with D uncertain. This CDR3 has 11 residues. Deletions cut 3 bases from V and 5 bases from J, with 5 bases between. CDR3 loop: CASSFQNEQYF. In nucleotides, the CDR3 is TGTGCCAGCAGTTTTCAAAACGAGCAGTACTTC.

The chain combines TRBV5-6 with TRBJ1-2, with D unresolved. CDR3 length equals 14 residues. CDR1 and CDR2 from the germline V gene are SGHDT and YYEEEE. V lost 1 base, J lost 6 bases, and 13 bases lay in between. The CDR3 sequence: CASSLLGRQNGYTF. The CDR3 DNA reads TGTGCCAGCAGCTTGCTAGGCCGGCAAAATGGCTACACCTTC.

The chain carries TRBV11-3 and TRBJ2-1; 8 nucleotides line up with TRBD2. The CDR3 has 15 residues. With V trimmed by 0 bases and J by 10 bases, 8 bases remained unmatched. Germline V gene lookup returns CDR1 SGHNT and CDR2 YENEEA. The DNA for the CDR3 is TGTGCCAGCAGCTTAGAAGCGGGGGCTATCGAAGAGCAGTTCTTC. Translating gives CASSLEAGAIEEQFF.

The rearrangement joins TRBV5-1 to TRBJ1-2; the match to TRBD1 covers 9 bases. This CDR3 contains 14 residues. V lost 1 base, J lost 4 bases, and 2 bases stayed unmatched. Germline CDR1 SGHRS, CDR2 YFSETQ. The CDR3 loop is CASSLTGGSYGYTF. CDR3 nucleotides: TGCGCCAGCAGCTTGACAGGGGGCTCCTATGGCTACACCTTC.

The rearrangement uses TRBV19 and TRBJ2-3, with 7 bases matching TRBD1. The CDR3 length is 15 residues. Germline CDR1 reads LNHDA; CDR2 reads SQIVND (reference sequence). Unmatched junction bases numbered 8, after V lost 4 bases and J lost 4 bases. The CDR3 DNA is TGTGCCAGTAGTACCACCCGGGACAGTGCAGATACGCAGTATTTT. Residues: CASSTTRDSADTQYF.

The chain combines TRBV11-2 with TRBJ2-5; D possibly corresponds to TRBD1 (5 bases). The germline gives CDR1 SGHAT, CDR2 FQNNGV. This CDR3 has 16 residues. Trimming removed 0 bases from V and 5 bases from J, with 16 bases in between. The CDR3 region is CASSLDLGRVTETQYF. The CDR3 coding sequence is TGTGCCAGCAGCTTAGATCTGGGCAGGGTAACTGAGACCCAGTACTTC.

The V and J genes are TRBV27 and TRBJ1-1, with D unresolved. Per germline, CDR1 MNHEY and CDR2 SMNVEV (reference sequence). With 4 bases removed from V and 1 base from J, the gap between germline ends came to 7 bases. There are 13 residues in the CDR3. The CDR3 spells CASSSRQNTEAFF. For the CDR3, the DNA is TGTGCCAGCAGTTCCCGACAGAACACTGAAGCTTTCTTT.

This chain uses TRBV6-1 with TRBJ2-2, with 9 bases matching TRBD2. The CDR3 extends over 14 amino acids. Looked up from germline, CDR1 is MNHNS and CDR2 is SASEGT. V shed 6 bases, J shed 8 bases, and the junction held 7 bases outside the gene matches. CDR3 residues: CASSGASGTGELFF. CDR3 in DNA: TGTGCCAGCAGCGGAGCTAGCGGGACAGGGGAGCTGTTTTTT.

This chain links TRBV4-3 with TRBJ2-7; 9 bases map to TRBD1. V lost 0 bases, J lost 4 bases, and 10 bases stayed unmatched. CDR1 is LGHNA, CDR2 YSLEER, per germline. CDR3 length: 17 residues. DNA for the CDR3: TGCGCCAGCAGCCAAGATGTTCCCCGGGACAGGGTATACGAGCAGTACTTC. As protein: CASSQDVPRDRVYEQYF.

The V and J genes are TRBV5-1 and TRBJ1-4; D is uncertain. This CDR3 is 13 amino acids long. CDR1 and CDR2 (germline): SGHRS, YFSETQ. Trimming pared 4 bases from V and 7 bases from J, leaving 11 bases between. CDR3 region: CASSPGPSEKLFF. The DNA of the CDR3 is TGCGCCAGCAGCCCAGGTCCGAGTGAAAAACTGTTTTTT.

The rearrangement uses TRBV5-4 and TRBJ1-3; D possibly corresponds to TRBD1 (5 bases). The V gene lost 4 bases and the J gene lost 2 bases, with 10 bases spanning the gap. The CDR3 has 14 residues. Germline CDR1 is SGHNT and CDR2 is YYREEE (reference sequence). CDR3 sequence reads: CASSQWGAGNTIYF. The DNA for the CDR3 is TGTGCCAGCAGCCAATGGGGCGCTGGAAACACCATATATTTT.

Only one count was recorded for this clone. The chain carries TRBV4-1 and TRBJ2-7; a possible D gene is TRBD1 (6 bases). The germline V gene encodes CDR1 MGHRA and CDR2 YSYEKL. The CDR3 spans 14 residues. Trimming pared 1 base from V and 3 bases from J, leaving 10 bases between. CDR3 DNA: TGCGCCAGCAGCCAAGCCGGACAGTACTACGAGCAGTACTTC. It is translated as CASSQAGQYYEQYF.

The J gene is TRBJ2-7, the V gene TRBV4-1; 8 nucleotides agree with TRBD2. Trimming at V came to 0 bases and at J to 2 bases, leaving 9 bases not matched to a gene. The CDR3 totals 17 residues. The germline V gene has CDR1 MGHRA and CDR2 YSYEKL. CDR3 in DNA: TGCGCCAGCAGCCAAGAACCTTCTAGCGGGTGGACCTACGAGCAGTACTTC. Its translation is CASSQEPSSGWTYEQYF.

The V call is TRBV6-5, the J call TRBJ1-1; no definite D call. The V end was cut by 6 bases, the J end by 3 bases, with 11 bases between. Germline V gene data show CDR1 as MNHEY and CDR2 as SVGAGI. This CDR3 has 13 amino acids. The CDR3 DNA reads as TGTGCCAGCAGGAAAAGCGGGTACACTGAAGCTTTCTTT. It encodes CASRKSGYTEAFF.

This sequence joins TRBV2 and TRBJ2-3; weak D call: TRBD2 (6 bases). This CDR3 has 13 residues. V lost 11 bases and J 5 bases, leaving 17 bases between the germline ends. CDR1 SNHLY and CDR2 FYNNEI come from the germline V gene. CDR3 protein: CAGRGSGKDTQYF. Here the CDR3 DNA reads TGTGCCGGACGGGGGAGCGGTAAAGATACGCAGTATTTT. Based on the CDR3 plus reference TRBV2 and TRBJ2-3, the full variable domain is EPEVTQTPSHQVTQMGQEVILRCVPISNHLYFYWYRQILGQKVEFLVSFYNNEISEKSEIFDDQFSVERPDGSNFTLKIRSTKLEDSAMYFCAGRGSGKDTQYFGPGTRLTVL.

This chain joins TRBV5-4 and TRBJ2-1, with no clear D. In germline, CDR1 is SGHNT, CDR2 YYREEE (reference sequence). V was clipped by 1 base and J by 8 bases, with 13 bases between them. The CDR3 contains 14 residues. The CDR3 is CASSLRRSLDEQFF. CDR3 DNA sequence: TGTGCCAGCAGCTTGCGAAGGAGTTTAGATGAGCAGTTCTTC.

The V call is TRBV5-1, the J call TRBJ1-2; D unresolved. The CDR3 runs 13 residues. V lost 1 base to trimming and J lost 1 base, with 5 bases between them. Germline V gene data show CDR1 as SGHRS and CDR2 as YFSETQ. The CDR3 DNA follows: TGCGCCAGCAGCTTGACTGATAACTATGGCTACACCTTC. It encodes CASSLTDNYGYTF.

The rearrangement links TRBV18 to TRBJ2-3, with TRBD2 matching over 11 bases. This CDR3 is 15 amino acids long. CDR1 and CDR2 (germline): KGHSH, LQKENI. With 4 bases clipped from V and 0 bases from J, the junction kept 0 bases outside the gene matches. The CDR3 DNA sequence: TGTGCCAGCTCACGACTAGCGGGAAGCACAGATACGCAGTATTTT. Translation gives CASSRLAGSTDTQYF.

The rearrangement uses TRBV5-6 and TRBJ1-2; 8 bases are a match to TRBD1. The CDR3 sequence is 13 residues long. Trimming removed 0 bases from V and 6 bases from J; junction bases left unmatched: 1. The germline V gene has CDR1 SGHDT and CDR2 YYEEEE. CDR3: CASSLDRGDGYTF. The CDR3 nucleotides are TGTGCCAGCAGCTTGGACAGGGGGGATGGCTACACCTTC. Full variable domain (rest looked up from reference TRBV5-6 and TRBJ1-2): DAGVTQSPTHLIKTRGQQVTLRCSPKSGHDTVSWYQQALGQGPQFIFQYYEEEERQRGNFPDRFSGHQFPNYSSELNVNALLLGDSALYLCASSLDRGDGYTFGSGTRLTVV.

The chain is built from TRBV11-2 and TRBJ1-4; D ambiguous. There are 14 residues in the CDR3. Trimming removed 3 bases at V and 7 bases at J, with 12 bases between. Germline V gene data show CDR1 as SGHAT and CDR2 as FQNNGV. The CDR3 reads CASSLPEEIEKLFF. CDR3 DNA sequence: TGTGCCAGCAGCTTGCCTGAGGAGATTGAAAAACTGTTTTTT.

DNA for the CDR3: TGTGCCAGCAGTCCGGACAGGTTCTACGAGCAGTACTTC. It yields the protein CASSPDRFYEQYF. V gene TRBV5-6 combines with J gene TRBJ2-7, with 7 nucleotides matching TRBD1. The CDR3 runs to 13 residues. J lost 3 bases, V lost 5 bases, and 5 bases had no gene match. CDR1 is SGHDT and CDR2 is YYEEEE in the germline V gene.